Included here is one TCR beta chain sequence, with context. CDR1 SGHDT and CDR2 YYEEEE come from the germline V gene. The V segment lost 6 bases and the J segment 2 bases; nucleotides outside the gene matches: 11. There are 17 residues in the CDR3. Inclusion characteristics of ophthalmopathy patients comprised a Clinical Activity Score of at least 3, a NOSPECS grade of at least 4, and duration under 3 months. Exclusions: uncontrolled infection, other autoimmune disease, pregnancy, lactation. The data derive from a study of T cells in Graves' hyperthyroidism and ophthalmopathy. Study-wide background: Blood from the periphery was taken at initial diagnosis, before any treatment.

Using RNA transcripts as the source, TCR beta CDR3 regions were amplified. The primer set for the first-round RT-PCR of the TCR CDR3 was HTBI. Using its own MiXCR run on the multiplex PCR reads, TCRdb lists one record per CDR3 protein. The sample carries nearly 600,000 distinct CDR3 sequences, approximately 15% recorded once. The chain joins TRBV5-6 to TRBJ1-2, with 12 bases aligning to TRBD1. This receptor was taken from a woman younger than 30 with Graves' ophthalmopathy. Specimen: blood. The CDR3 sequence: CASMGTGGDRRNYGYTF. Written as DNA, the CDR3 is TGTGCCAGCATGGGGACAGGGGGCGATCGGCGGAACTATGGCTACACCTTC.